This TCR beta chain comes out of a study of OX40 agonist ivuxolimab in advanced cancers. Study information: At doses from 0.01 to 10 mg/kg, patients were given intravenous ivuxolimab every 2 weeks. The diagnoses of dose-escalation patients were hepatocellular carcinoma, melanoma, renal cell or head and neck cancer. Study outcomes and limitations: In the 0.1 to 3.0 mg/kg range, CD4+ and CD8+ blood T cells had expanded clonally by week 6. Several nonresponders also turned out to have low normalized T-cell clonal expansion.

Details on this clone: What it recognizes is unknown.

Germline V lookup: CDR1 SGHNT, CDR2 YENEEA. V shed 5 bases, J shed 5 bases, and the junction held 2 bases outside the gene matches. This CDR3 contains 14 residues. Measured with immunoSEQ multiplex PCR; TCRdb has only the in-frame clones, and not every one. The sample shows about 71,000 clones, about 89% of them seen only once. The chain has TRBV11-3 and TRBJ2-1, with 11 bases aligning to TRBD2. This specimen consisted of CD4+ or CD8+ T cells sorted from blood, obtained in a trial of the OX40 agonist ivuxolimab. This TCR was sampled from an adult with an advanced solid tumor such as melanoma, head and neck, liver or kidney cancer. Written as DNA, the CDR3 is TGTGCCAGCAGCCAGGGACTAGCGGACAATGAGCAGTTCTTC. As protein: CASSQGLADNEQFF.